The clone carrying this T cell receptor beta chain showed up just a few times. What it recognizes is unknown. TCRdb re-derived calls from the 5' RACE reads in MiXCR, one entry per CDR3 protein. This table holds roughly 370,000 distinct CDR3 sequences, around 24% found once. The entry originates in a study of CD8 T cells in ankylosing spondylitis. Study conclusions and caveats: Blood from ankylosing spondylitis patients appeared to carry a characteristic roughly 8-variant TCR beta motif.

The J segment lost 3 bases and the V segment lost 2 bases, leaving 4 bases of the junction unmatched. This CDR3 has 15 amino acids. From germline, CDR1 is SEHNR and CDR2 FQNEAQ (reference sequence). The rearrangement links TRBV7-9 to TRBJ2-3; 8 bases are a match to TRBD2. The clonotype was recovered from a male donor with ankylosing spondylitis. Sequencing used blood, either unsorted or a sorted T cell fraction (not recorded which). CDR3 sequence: CASSLSSGSTDTQYF. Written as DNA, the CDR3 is TGTGCCAGCAGCTTATCCAGCGGGAGTACAGATACGCAGTATTTT.